This record concerns one T cell receptor (beta chain) sequence. The junction had 6 bases not matched to a gene; V was cut back by 6 bases and J by 2 bases. Per germline, CDR1 MNHEY and CDR2 SMNVEV (reference sequence). There are 15 residues in the CDR3. Recruitment covered roughly 24 US areas and drew participants whose ages spanned about 18 to 100 years. Participant-reported clinical history was the basis for cohort assignment. These data come from a study of blood T cell repertoires in COVID-19. Looking at the study overall: Acute and convalescent COVID-19 specimens originated in the United States, Italy and Spain. Sources were T cells, B-cell-depleted T cells, or PBMCs; the material itself was cDNA or gDNA.

Profiled with immunoSEQ multiplex PCR; TCRdb holds only in-frame clones, not every one. The table has approximately 200,000 clones, 89% seen once; the top ten hold approximately 2.1%. The chain is built from TRBV27 and TRBJ1-5; 8 bases fit TRBD1. The sequence was obtained from a woman between 40 and 50 years old with acute COVID-19. Sample: PBMCs or T cells enriched from blood (not recorded which). CDR3 loop: CASRRGQGGNQPQHF. The CDR3 DNA follows: TGTGCCAGCAGACGTGGACAGGGAGGCAATCAGCCCCAGCATTTT.